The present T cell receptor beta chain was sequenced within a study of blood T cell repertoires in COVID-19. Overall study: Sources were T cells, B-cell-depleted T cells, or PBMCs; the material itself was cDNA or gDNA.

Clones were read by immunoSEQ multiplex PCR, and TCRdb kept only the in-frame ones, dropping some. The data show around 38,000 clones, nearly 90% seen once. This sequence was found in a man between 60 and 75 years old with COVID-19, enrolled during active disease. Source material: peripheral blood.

DNA for the CDR3: TGTGCCAGCAGTTATAGACAGGGCCGTATAAGGGGGTCGGATACGCAGTATTTT. It codes for CASSYRQGRIRGSDTQYF. The V and J genes are TRBV7-2 and TRBJ2-3; TRBD1 matches at 7 bases. The germline V gene encodes CDR1 SGHTA and CDR2 FQGNSA. The V gene end was trimmed by 6 bases and the J gene end by 6 bases; junction bases not matched to a gene: 21. CDR3 length: 18 amino acids.